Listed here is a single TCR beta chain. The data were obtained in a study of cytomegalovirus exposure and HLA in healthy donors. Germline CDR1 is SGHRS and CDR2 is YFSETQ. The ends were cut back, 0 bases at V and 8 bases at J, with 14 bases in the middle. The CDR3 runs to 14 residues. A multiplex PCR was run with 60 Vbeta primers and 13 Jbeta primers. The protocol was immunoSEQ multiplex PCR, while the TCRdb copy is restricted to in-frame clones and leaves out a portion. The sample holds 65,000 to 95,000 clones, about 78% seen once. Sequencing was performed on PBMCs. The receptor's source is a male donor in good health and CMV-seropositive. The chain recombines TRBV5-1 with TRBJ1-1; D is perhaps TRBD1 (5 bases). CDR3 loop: CASSLGVQGLEAFF. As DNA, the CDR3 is TGCGCCAGCAGCTTGGGCGTCCAGGGCTTAGAAGCTTTCTTT. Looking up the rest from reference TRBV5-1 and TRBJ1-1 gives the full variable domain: KAGVTQTPRYLIKTRGQQVTLSCSPISGHRSVSWYQQTPGQGLQFLFEYFSETQRNKGNFPGRFSGRQFSNSRSEMNVSTLELGDSALYLCASSLGVQGLEAFFGQGTRLTVV.